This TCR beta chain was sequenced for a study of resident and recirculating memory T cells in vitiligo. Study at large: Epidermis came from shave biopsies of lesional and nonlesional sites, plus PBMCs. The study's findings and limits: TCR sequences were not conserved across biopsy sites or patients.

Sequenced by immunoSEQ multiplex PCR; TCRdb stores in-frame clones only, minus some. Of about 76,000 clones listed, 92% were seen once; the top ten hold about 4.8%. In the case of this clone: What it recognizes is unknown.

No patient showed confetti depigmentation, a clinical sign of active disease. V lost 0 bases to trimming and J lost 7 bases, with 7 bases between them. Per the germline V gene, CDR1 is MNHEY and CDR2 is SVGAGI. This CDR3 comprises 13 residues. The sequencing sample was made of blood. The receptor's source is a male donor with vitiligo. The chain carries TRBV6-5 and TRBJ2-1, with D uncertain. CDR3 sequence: CASSYSRRNEQFF. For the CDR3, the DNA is TGTGCCAGCAGTTACTCGCGTCGGAATGAGCAGTTCTTC.